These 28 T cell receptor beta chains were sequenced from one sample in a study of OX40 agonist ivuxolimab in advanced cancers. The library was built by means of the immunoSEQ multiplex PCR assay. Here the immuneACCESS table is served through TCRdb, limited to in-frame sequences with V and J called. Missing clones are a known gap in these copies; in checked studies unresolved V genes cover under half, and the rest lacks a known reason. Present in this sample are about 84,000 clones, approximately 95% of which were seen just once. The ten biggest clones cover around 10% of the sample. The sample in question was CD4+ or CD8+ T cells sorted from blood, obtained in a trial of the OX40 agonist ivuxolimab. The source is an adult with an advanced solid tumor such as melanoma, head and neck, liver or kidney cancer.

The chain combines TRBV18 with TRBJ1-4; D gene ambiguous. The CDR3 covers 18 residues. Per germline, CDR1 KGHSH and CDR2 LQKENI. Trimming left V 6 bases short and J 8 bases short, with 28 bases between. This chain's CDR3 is CASSLARQNWAPDEKLFF. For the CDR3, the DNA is TGTGCCAGCTCCCTAGCGAGGCAAAACTGGGCCCCTGACGAAAAACTGTTTTTT.

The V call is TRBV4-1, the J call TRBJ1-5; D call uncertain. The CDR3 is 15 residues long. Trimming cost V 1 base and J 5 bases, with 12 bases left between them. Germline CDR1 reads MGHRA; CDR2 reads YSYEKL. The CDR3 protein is CASSQGEVIDQPQHF. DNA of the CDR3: TGCGCCAGCAGCCAAGGGGAGGTCATCGATCAGCCCCAGCATTTT.

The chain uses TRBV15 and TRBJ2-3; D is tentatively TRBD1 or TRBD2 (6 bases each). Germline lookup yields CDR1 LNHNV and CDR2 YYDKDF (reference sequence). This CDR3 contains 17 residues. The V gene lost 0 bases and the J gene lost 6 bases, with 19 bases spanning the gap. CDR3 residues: CATSRERGRYKQDTQYF. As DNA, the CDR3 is TGTGCCACCAGCAGAGAAAGGGGGAGGTATAAACAGGATACGCAGTATTTT.

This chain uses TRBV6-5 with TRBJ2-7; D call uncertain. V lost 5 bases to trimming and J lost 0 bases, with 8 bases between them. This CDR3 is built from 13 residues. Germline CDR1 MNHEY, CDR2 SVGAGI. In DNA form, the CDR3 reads TGTGCCAGCAGTGAACTTAGCTCCTACGAGCAGTACTTC. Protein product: CASSELSSYEQYF.

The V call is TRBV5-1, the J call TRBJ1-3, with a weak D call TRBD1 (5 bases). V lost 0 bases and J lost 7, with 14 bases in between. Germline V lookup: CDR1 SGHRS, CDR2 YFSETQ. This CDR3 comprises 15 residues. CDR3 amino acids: CASSLDRGLRNTIYF. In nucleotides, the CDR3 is TGCGCCAGCAGCTTGGACCGGGGACTCCGGAACACCATATATTTT.

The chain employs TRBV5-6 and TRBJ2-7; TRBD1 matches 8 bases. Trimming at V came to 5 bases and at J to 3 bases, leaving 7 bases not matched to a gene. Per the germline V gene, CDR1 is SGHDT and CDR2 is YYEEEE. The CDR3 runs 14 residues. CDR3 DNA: TGTGCCAGCAGGCGGACAGGGAGCCTCTACGAGCAGTACTTC. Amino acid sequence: CASRRTGSLYEQYF.

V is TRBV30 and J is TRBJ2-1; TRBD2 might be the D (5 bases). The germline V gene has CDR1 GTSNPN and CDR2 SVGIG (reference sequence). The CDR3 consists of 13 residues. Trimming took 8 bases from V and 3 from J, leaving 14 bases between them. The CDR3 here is CAGRRADYNEQFF. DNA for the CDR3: TGTGCCGGACGGCGGGCCGACTACAATGAGCAGTTCTTC. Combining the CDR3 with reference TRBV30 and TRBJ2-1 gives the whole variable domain SQTIHQWPATLVQPVGSPLSLECTVEGTSNPNLYWYRQAAGRGLQLLFYSVGIGQISSEVPQNLSASRPQDRQFILSSKKLLLSDSGFYLCAGRRADYNEQFFGPGTRLTVL.

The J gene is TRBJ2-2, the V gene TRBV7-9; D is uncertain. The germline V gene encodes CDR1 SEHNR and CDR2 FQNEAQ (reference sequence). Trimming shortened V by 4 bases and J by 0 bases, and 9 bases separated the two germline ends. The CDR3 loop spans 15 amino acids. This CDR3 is CASSWSVANTGELFF. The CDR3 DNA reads TGTGCCAGCAGCTGGAGCGTTGCGAACACCGGGGAGCTGTTTTTT.

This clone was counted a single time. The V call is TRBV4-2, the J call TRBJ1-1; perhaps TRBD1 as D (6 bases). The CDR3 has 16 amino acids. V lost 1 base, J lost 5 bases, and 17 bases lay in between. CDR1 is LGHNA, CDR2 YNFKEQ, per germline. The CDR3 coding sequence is TGTGCCAGCAGCCAAGTAGTAACTTGGGGGGCAACTGAAGCTTTCTTT. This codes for CASSQVVTWGATEAFF.

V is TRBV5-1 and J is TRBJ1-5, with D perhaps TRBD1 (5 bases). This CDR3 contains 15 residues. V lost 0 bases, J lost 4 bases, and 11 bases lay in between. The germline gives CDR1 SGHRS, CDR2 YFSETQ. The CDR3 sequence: CASSLGQGANQPQHF. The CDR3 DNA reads TGCGCCAGCAGCTTGGGGCAGGGAGCGAATCAGCCCCAGCATTTT.

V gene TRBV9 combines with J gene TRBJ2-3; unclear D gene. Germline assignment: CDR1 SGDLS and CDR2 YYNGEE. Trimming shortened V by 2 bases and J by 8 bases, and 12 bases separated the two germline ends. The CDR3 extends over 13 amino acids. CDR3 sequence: CASSVPPQITQYF. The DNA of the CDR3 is TGTGCCAGCAGCGTCCCCCCCCAGATTACGCAGTATTTT.

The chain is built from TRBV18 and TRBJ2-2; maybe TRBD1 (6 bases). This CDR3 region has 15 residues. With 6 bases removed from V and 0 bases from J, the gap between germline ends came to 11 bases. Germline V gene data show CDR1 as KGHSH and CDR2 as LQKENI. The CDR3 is CASSQGHSNTGELFF. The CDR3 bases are TGTGCCAGCTCCCAGGGACACTCGAACACCGGGGAGCTGTTTTTT. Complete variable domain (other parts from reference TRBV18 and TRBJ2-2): NAGVMQNPRHLVRRRGQEARLRCSPMKGHSHVYWYRQLPEEGLKFMVYLQKENIIDESGMPKERFSAEFPKEGPSILRIQQVVRGDSAAYFCASSQGHSNTGELFFGEGSRLTVL.

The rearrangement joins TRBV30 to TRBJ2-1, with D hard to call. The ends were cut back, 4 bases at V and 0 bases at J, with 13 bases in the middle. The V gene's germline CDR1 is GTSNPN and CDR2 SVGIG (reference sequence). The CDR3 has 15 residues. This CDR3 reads CAWMVGISSYNEQFF. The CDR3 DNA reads TGTGCCTGGATGGTGGGGATTAGCTCCTACAATGAGCAGTTCTTC.

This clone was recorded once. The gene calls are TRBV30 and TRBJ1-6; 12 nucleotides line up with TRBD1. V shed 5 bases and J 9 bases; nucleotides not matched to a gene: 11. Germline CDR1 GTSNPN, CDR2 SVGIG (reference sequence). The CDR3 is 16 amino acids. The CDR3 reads CAWGYGTGGSFSPLHF. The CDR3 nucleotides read TGTGCCTGGGGATACGGGACAGGGGGCTCTTTTTCACCCCTCCACTTT.

The CDR3 nucleotides are TGCGCCAGCAGCCTTAGCGGGACAGGGATCCGTATCGACACTGAAGCTTTCTTT. Its protein product is CASSLSGTGIRIDTEAFF. J is TRBJ1-1 and V is TRBV4-1; 9 bases align to TRBD1. V gave up 4 bases and J gave up 3 bases; unmatched junction bases: 15. Germline CDR1 MGHRA, CDR2 YSYEKL. The CDR3 is 18 residues long.

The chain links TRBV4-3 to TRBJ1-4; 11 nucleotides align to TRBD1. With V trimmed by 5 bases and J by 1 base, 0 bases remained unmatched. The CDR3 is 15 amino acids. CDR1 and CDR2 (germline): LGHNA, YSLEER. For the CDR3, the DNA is TGCGCCAGCAGCGGGACAGGGGGAACTAATGAAAAACTGTTTTTT. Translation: CASSGTGGTNEKLFF.

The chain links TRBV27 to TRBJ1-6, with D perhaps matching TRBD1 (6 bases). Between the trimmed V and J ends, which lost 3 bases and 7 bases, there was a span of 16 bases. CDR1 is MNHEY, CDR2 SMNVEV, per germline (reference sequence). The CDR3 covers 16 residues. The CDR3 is CASSLGTSYLNSPLHF. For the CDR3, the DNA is TGTGCCAGCAGTTTGGGGACATCCTACCTCAATTCACCCCTCCACTTT.

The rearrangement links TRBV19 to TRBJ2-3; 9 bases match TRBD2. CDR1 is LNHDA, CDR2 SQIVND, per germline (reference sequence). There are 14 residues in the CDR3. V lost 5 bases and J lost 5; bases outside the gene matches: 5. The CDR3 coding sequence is TGTGCCAGTAGTCTAGCGGGACCTCTAGATACGCAGTATTTT. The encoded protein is CASSLAGPLDTQYF.

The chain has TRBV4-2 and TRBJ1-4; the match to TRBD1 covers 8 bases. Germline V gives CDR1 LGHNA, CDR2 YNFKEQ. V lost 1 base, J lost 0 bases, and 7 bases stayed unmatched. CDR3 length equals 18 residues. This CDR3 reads CASSQGTGIGATNEKLFF. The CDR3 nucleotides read TGTGCCAGCAGCCAAGGGACAGGGATAGGAGCAACTAATGAAAAACTGTTTTTT.

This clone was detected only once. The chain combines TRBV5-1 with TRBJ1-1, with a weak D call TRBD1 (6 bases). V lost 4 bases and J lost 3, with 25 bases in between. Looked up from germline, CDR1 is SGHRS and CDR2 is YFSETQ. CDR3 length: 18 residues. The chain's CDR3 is CASSPWGYGGGGHTEAFF. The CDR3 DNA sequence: TGCGCCAGCAGCCCTTGGGGGTACGGGGGCGGGGGCCACACTGAAGCTTTCTTT.

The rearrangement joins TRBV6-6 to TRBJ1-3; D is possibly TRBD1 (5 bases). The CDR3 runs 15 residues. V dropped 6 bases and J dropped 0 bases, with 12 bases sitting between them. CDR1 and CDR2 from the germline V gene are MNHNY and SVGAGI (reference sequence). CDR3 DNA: TGTGCCAGCAGACCCACGGGGGACTCTGGAAACACCATATATTTT. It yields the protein CASRPTGDSGNTIYF.

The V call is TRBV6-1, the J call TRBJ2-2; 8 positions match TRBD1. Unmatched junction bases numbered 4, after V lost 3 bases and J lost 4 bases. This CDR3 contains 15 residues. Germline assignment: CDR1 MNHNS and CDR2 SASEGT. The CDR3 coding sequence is TGTGCCAGCAGTGAGCCTACAGGGGGCACCGGGGAGCTGTTTTTT. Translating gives CASSEPTGGTGELFF.

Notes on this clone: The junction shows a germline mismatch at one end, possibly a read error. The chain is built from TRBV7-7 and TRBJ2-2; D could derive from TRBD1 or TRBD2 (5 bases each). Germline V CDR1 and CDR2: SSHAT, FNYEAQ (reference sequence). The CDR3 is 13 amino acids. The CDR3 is CASSLGVAGELFF. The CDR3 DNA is TGTGCTAGCAGCTTGGGGGTTGCCGGGGAGCTGTTTTTT.

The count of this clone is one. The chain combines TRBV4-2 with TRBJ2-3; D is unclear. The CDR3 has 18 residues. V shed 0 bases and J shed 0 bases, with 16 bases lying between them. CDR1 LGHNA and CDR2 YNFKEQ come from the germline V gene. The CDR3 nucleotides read TGTGCCAGCAGCCAAGATCGGTTAGCCAGCCGAAGCACAGATACGCAGTATTTT. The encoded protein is CASSQDRLASRSTDTQYF.

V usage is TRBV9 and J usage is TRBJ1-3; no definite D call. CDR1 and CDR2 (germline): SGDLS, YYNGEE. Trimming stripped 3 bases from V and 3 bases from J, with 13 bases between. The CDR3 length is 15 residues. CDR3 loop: CASSASRGLGNTIYF. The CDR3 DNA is TGTGCCAGCAGCGCCAGCAGAGGACTTGGAAACACCATATATTTT.

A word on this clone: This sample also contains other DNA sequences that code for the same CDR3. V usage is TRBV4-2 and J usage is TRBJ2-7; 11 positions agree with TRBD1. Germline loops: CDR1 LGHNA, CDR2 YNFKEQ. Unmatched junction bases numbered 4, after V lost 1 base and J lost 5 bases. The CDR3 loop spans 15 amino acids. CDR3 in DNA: TGTGCCAGCAGCCAAGGAGGACAGGGGGCTGACGAGCAGTACTTC. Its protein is CASSQGGQGADEQYF.

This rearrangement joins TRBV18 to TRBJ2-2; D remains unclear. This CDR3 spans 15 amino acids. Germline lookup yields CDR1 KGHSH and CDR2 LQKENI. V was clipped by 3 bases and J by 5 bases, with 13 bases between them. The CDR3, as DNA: TGTGCCAGCTCACCTAGTCAGGACCTAACCGGGGAGCTGTTTTTT. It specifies CASSPSQDLTGELFF.

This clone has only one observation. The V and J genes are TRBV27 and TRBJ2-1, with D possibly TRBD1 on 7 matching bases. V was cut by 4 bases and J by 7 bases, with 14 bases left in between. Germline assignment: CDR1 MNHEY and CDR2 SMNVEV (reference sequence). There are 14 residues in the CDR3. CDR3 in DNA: TGTGCCAGCAGTTACTCAGGGGGGATGAATGAGCAGTTCTTC. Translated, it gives CASSYSGGMNEQFF.